One sample yielded the 18 T cell receptor beta chains listed below, sequenced in a study of cytomegalovirus exposure and HLA in healthy donors. The PCR used 60 Vbeta and 13 Jbeta primers. Generated by immunoSEQ multiplex PCR, the TCRdb table keeps only in-frame clones and is missing some. Here the sample spans 100,000 to 120,000 clones, roughly 67% being singletons. The sequencing input was PBMCs. These receptors came from a man younger than 30 in good health and CMV-seropositive.

The rearrangement uses TRBV18 and TRBJ2-3; D is possibly TRBD2 (5 bases). CDR1 is KGHSH, CDR2 LQKENI, per germline. This CDR3 has 14 amino acids. Deletions cut 1 base from V and 6 bases from J, with 11 bases between. Written as DNA, the CDR3 is TGTGCCAGCTCACCACAACGGGGTTCGGATACGCAGTATTTT. Translating it yields CASSPQRGSDTQYF.

The chain has TRBV13 and TRBJ2-7, with D possibly matching TRBD2 (5 bases). CDR1 and CDR2 from the germline V gene are PRHDT and FYEKMQ (reference sequence). The germline V and J ends were trimmed by 5 bases and 6 bases, with 17 bases remaining between them. The CDR3 covers 14 residues. CDR3 bases: TGTGCCAGCAGCGCAGATACTAGGCCGGTCGAGCAGTACTTC. Translation: CASSADTRPVEQYF. Variable domain in full (rest from reference TRBV13 and TRBJ2-7): AAGVIQSPRHLIKEKRETATLKCYPIPRHDTVYWYQQGPGQDPQFLISFYEKMQSDKGSIPDRFSAQQFSDYHSELNMSSLELGDSALYFCASSADTRPVEQYFGPGTRLTVT.

This clone was seen only a few times. The chain recombines TRBV11-1 with TRBJ1-1; 7 positions agree with TRBD1. Trimming cost V 3 bases and J 0 bases; bases outside gene matches: 7. The CDR3 spans 16 residues. Germline CDR1 SGHAT, CDR2 FQDESV (reference sequence). CDR3 nucleotide sequence: TGTGCCAGCAGCTTGGAGGGGGCGCGGGTGAACACTGAAGCTTTCTTT. Translation gives CASSLEGARVNTEAFF.

This clone was counted a few times. The chain employs TRBV28 and TRBJ1-2, with D perhaps matching TRBD1 (5 bases). The CDR3 sequence is 13 residues long. Germline V gives CDR1 MDHEN, CDR2 SYDVKM. The germline V and J ends were trimmed by 7 bases and 1 base, with 10 bases remaining between them. CDR3 loop: CASTAGHNYGYTF. In DNA form, the CDR3 reads TGTGCCAGCACGGCAGGACATAACTATGGCTACACCTTC.

The chain carries TRBV2 and TRBJ1-2; D remains ambiguous. With 5 bases removed from V and 0 bases from J, the gap between germline ends came to 4 bases. The CDR3 loop spans 12 amino acids. CDR1 and CDR2 (germline): SNHLY, FYNNEI. The CDR3 spells CASSPSNYGYTF. The DNA for the CDR3 is TGTGCCAGCAGTCCCTCTAACTATGGCTACACCTTC.

This chain connects TRBV6-4 to TRBJ2-1; D ambiguous. Trimming removed 6 bases from V and 6 bases from J, with 18 bases in between. The CDR3 sequence is 15 residues long. Germline CDR1 reads MRHNA; CDR2 reads SNTAGT. CDR3 in DNA: TGTGCCAGCAGGATATTGATACAGCCTGGCAATGAGCAGTTCTTC. This codes for CASRILIQPGNEQFF.

This clone was seen just once. The DNA for the CDR3 is TGTGCCAGCCACAGGGGGCGGTTGTCCTACGAGCAGTACGTC. Protein: CASHRGRLSYEQYV. This chain connects TRBV6-4 to TRBJ2-7; 9 nucleotides match TRBD1. With V trimmed by 8 bases and J by 1 base, 6 bases remained unmatched. There are 14 residues in the CDR3. Looked up from germline, CDR1 is MRHNA and CDR2 is SNTAGT.

The chain uses TRBV18 and TRBJ1-2; D may be TRBD1 (6 bases). Trimming removed 3 bases from V and 5 bases from J, with 7 bases in between. This CDR3 region has 12 residues. CDR1 is KGHSH and CDR2 is LQKENI in the germline V gene. CDR3 residues: CASSPGQYGYTF. For the CDR3, the DNA is TGTGCCAGCTCACCTGGACAGTATGGCTACACCTTC.

This clone showed up just once. The J gene is TRBJ2-3, the V gene TRBV5-4, with D perhaps TRBD2 (5 bases). CDR3 length equals 18 residues. Germline lookup yields CDR1 SGHNT and CDR2 YYREEE (reference sequence). Trimming removed 0 bases at V and 0 bases at J, with 17 bases between. This CDR3 reads CASSLARGGGPSTDTQYF. CDR3 coding DNA: TGTGCCAGCAGCTTGGCCCGGGGTGGCGGTCCTAGCACAGATACGCAGTATTTT.

V and J are TRBV7-7 and TRBJ2-1; D possibly corresponds to TRBD1 (7 bases). The V gene's germline CDR1 is SSHAT and CDR2 FNYEAQ (reference sequence). The CDR3 spans 16 residues. V was cut by 1 base and J by 4 bases, with 14 bases left in between. CDR3 sequence: CASSLGGDSYYNEQFF. The CDR3 coding sequence is TGTGCCAGCAGCTTAGGGGGGGACAGTTATTACAATGAGCAGTTCTTC.

The chain carries TRBV5-4 and TRBJ2-1, with 10 bases matching TRBD2. The trim removed 2 bases at V and 4 bases at J, leaving 9 bases unmatched. This CDR3 contains 17 residues. Germline CDR1 reads SGHNT; CDR2 reads YYREEE (reference sequence). This CDR3 reads CASSFAIGLAEYNEQFF. The CDR3 region has the DNA TGTGCCAGCAGCTTTGCCATTGGACTAGCGGAATACAATGAGCAGTTCTTC.

This chain joins TRBV4-1 and TRBJ2-7, with D maybe TRBD1 (5 bases). The CDR3 covers 14 residues. CDR1 and CDR2 from the germline V gene are MGHRA and YSYEKL. V lost 2 bases and J 0 bases, leaving 8 bases between the germline ends. This CDR3 reads CASSQQGDSYEQYF. The CDR3 nucleotides read TGCGCCAGCAGCCAACAGGGTGACTCCTACGAGCAGTACTTC.

The V gene is TRBV6-6, the J gene TRBJ1-2, with 8 nucleotides matching TRBD1. Looked up from germline, CDR1 is MNHNY and CDR2 is SVGAGI (reference sequence). CDR3 size: 14 residues. V was clipped by 6 bases and J by 4 bases; unmatched bases: 7. The CDR3 nucleotides read TGTGCCAGCAGACGACAGGGACAGGTCTATGGCTACACCTTC. It is translated as CASRRQGQVYGYTF.

The chain carries TRBV15 and TRBJ2-5; D is perhaps TRBD1 (5 bases). Trimming took 0 bases from V and 5 from J, leaving 19 bases between them. This CDR3 is 17 amino acids long. Germline CDR1 LNHNV, CDR2 YYDKDF (reference sequence). CDR3 sequence reads: CATSREQAFGFLETQYF. The CDR3 bases are TGTGCCACCAGCAGAGAACAGGCATTCGGGTTCTTGGAGACCCAGTACTTC.

The CDR3 loop reads CASSQIKLSRGAGELFF. The CDR3 region has the DNA TGTGCCAGCAGCCAGATAAAACTGAGCAGGGGGGCCGGGGAGCTGTTTTTT. The V call is TRBV14, the J call TRBJ2-2; D is perhaps TRBD1 (7 bases). The V and J ends lost 3 bases and 6 bases respectively, with 20 bases between them. The CDR3 loop spans 17 amino acids. The germline gives CDR1 SGHDN, CDR2 FVKESK.

The V call is TRBV13, the J call TRBJ2-7, with a possible D match to TRBD1 (5 bases). Per germline, CDR1 PRHDT and CDR2 FYEKMQ (reference sequence). This CDR3 contains 14 residues. V was cut by 0 bases and J by 4 bases, with 10 bases left in between. CDR3 in DNA: TGTGCCAGCAGCTTAGGTCAGGGCCAATACGAGCAGTACGTC. This encodes CASSLGQGQYEQYV.

The gene calls are TRBV6-1 and TRBJ1-6, with D perhaps TRBD1 (6 bases). Trimming pared 8 bases from V and 8 bases from J, leaving 16 bases between. This CDR3 spans 14 amino acids. CDR1 MNHNS and CDR2 SASEGT come from the germline V gene. CDR3 nucleotides: TGTGCCAGCGGACTGGACAGTGTCGATTCACCCCTCCACTTT. This sequence encodes CASGLDSVDSPLHF.

This clone turned up a few times. V is TRBV7-2 and J is TRBJ1-1; D gene unclear. Germline V gives CDR1 SGHTA, CDR2 FQGNSA. The CDR3 consists of 13 residues. The germline V and J ends were trimmed by 1 base and 7 bases, with 10 bases remaining between them. The DNA of the CDR3 is TGTGCCAGCAGCTTAGTGATGTCACTTGAAGCTTTCTTT. It is translated as CASSLVMSLEAFF.